One T cell receptor beta chain is described in this entry. Its antigen remains unidentified. No much larger clonotype is one base removed from it; base qualities were not supplied. The data belong to a study of CD8+ T cells in alopecia areata (dated by TCRdb to the late 2010s). General notes on the study: The treated patients took part in an open-label pilot trial in which moderate-to-severe alopecia areata was treated with oral tofacitinib at 5 to 10 mg twice daily. Patients stayed on tofacitinib for 6 to 18 months and then had 6 months of follow-up off drug so that delayed response and recurrence could be assessed. RNA was obtained with the PAXgene miRNA kit for fixed scalp, the miRNeasy kit for PBMCs, and the RNeasy kit for mouse skin. On the human side, TCRbeta sequencing was run on scalp tissue and on sorted CD4+ and CD8+ peripheral blood T cells from healthy controls and from alopecia areata patients with either patchy or totalis/universalis disease. Scalp clonality was compared across normal scalp (n=4), patchy alopecia areata scalp (n=8), and alopecia totalis/universalis scalp (n=8). TCRbeta CDR3 regions were amplified by immunoSEQ multiplex PCR with 35 Vbeta forward and 13 Jbeta reverse primers. Patients on tofacitinib were biopsied at baseline and after 4 and 24 weeks of treatment, and several of the patients also had a later scalp biopsy. In treated patients, disease severity was measured using the SALT score, which gives the percentage of scalp surface area affected. To study T cell clonal expansion in alopecia areata, the researchers applied high-throughput TCRbeta sequencing to both the C3H/HeJ mouse model and human patients.

The time point label here, explained by the study, means: less than 30 weeks on oral tofacitinib. The treatment or condition label, read with the paper, signifies: oral pan-JAK inhibitor, 5-10 mg twice daily. Lesional scalp punch biopsies and peripheral blood were obtained from alopecia areata patients. PBMCs were isolated by density centrifugation and stained for CD3, CD4 and CD8, and CD4+ and CD8+ T cells were sorted on a FACSAria. Broad study findings and their caveats: Many expanded lesional clones persisted in scalp and blood during tofacitinib treatment, which may partly explain relapse after stopping treatment. The treated cohort was small, with a single nonresponder, so links between baseline CD8+ expansion and response need larger studies. Shared TCR sequences between patients were less evident than in mice, which may be partly attributable to HLA diversity in the patient population. Resident alphabeta T cells in normal human skin are also sequenced, complicating scalp TCR repertoire analysis, unlike mouse skin dominated by gammadelta T cells. Lesional scalp, especially in alopecia totalis/universalis, showed higher clonality and more expanded CD8+ clones than normal scalp, suggesting antigenic drive. With tofacitinib, both scalp clonality and the number of expanded CD8+ clones among the top 100 scalp clones went down significantly.

Reading from cysteine to phenylalanine, the CDR3 counts 14 amino acids. Only the CDR3 region is kept as DNA, spanning 42 bases read in frame from base 1. The germline V gene encodes CDR1 MGHRA and CDR2 YSYEKL. Trimming removed 3 bases from V and 0 bases from J, leaving 8 bases between the germline ends. Receptor amplification or capture employed the immunoSEQ multiplex PCR assay. To provide template for TCR sequencing, every sample had RNA extracted and reverse transcribed into cDNA. SuperScript III was used for first-strand cDNA synthesis, primed with a 2:1 mix of oligo-dT and random hexamers. A synthetic immune receptor repertoire was used to gauge amplification bias, and whatever bias remained was removed computationally. The authors' analysis ran thus. Raw reads were preprocessed to remove errors, and CDR3 was defined according to IMGT conventions as the region from the conserved cysteine to phenylalanine. Clonality was calculated as 1 minus Shannon entropy normalized by log2 of the number of productive unique TCRs. Scalp TCRbeta sequences were cross-referenced with sorted blood CD4 and CD8 repertoires so that the CD4 or CD8 identity of scalp clones could be inferred. The table was pulled from immuneACCESS by TCRdb, which kept in-frame rearrangements only. Such tables lose some clones; where checked, under half of the loss comes from unresolved V genes, and the rest has no known cause. Clonal size and the V and J genes are those of that table, whereas D and trimming came from the DNA. The sample contains 150,000 to 200,000 clones, 58% of them found a single time. The top ten clonotypes cover more than 5.5% of the sample.

This sequence originates from a human donor with alopecia areata. The source material was CD4+ T cells sorted from blood, sampled at week 24, from a patient treated with tofacitinib. The chain employs TRBV4-1 and TRBJ1-1; a confident D gene designation cannot be given. The CDR3 here reads CASSHYALNTEAFF. The nucleotides read TGCGCCAGCAGCCACTACGCTTTGAACACTGAAGCTTTCTTT.